A selection of T cell receptor beta chains follows, all from one sample in a study of cytomegalovirus exposure and HLA in healthy donors. TCRdb keeps only in-frame clones here, not all; method: immunoSEQ multiplex PCR. Recorded for this sample: about 60,000 clones. The sample comprised PBMCs. The receptors were gathered from a boy younger than 18 in good health and CMV-seronegative. Both conserved end residues are trimmed from each CDR3. Fields, in order: J gene, CDR3 length, V gene, CDR3 protein.

>TRBJ2-4|11|TRBV6-1
ASSRDRVDIQY
>TRBJ1-1|13|TRBV6-5
ASSSLRQGGTEAF
>TRBJ2-5|13|TRBV5-4
ASSFGRGHQETQY
>TRBJ2-7|13|TRBV10-1
ASSAYSTGGYEQY
>TRBJ1-1|14|TRBV29-1
SVGKDRGKLNTEAF
>TRBJ1-2|14|TRBV29-1
SVVVRDSSANYGYT
>TRBJ1-5|12|TRBV5-1
ASSQGQTNQPQH
>TRBJ1-2|10|TRBV30
AWSVGGNGYT
>TRBJ2-7|10|TRBV19
ASTPSPREQY
>TRBJ2-1|13|TRBV7-7
ASSLTSGADNEQF
>TRBJ2-7|12|TRBV2
ASRADSVPYEQY
>TRBJ2-1|15|TRBV5-1
ASSLGQGHISYNEQF
>TRBJ1-1|13|TRBV7-9
ASSPPRDRKTEAF
>TRBJ1-1|11|TRBV30
ATQGQGGSEAF
>TRBJ2-2|14|TRBV5-1
ASSFSSGPPTGELF
>TRBJ2-7|13|TRBV4-1
ASSQIGTGSHEQY
>TRBJ1-1|15|TRBV9
ASSVDRGRDERTEAF
>TRBJ1-5|12|TRBV2
ASSAEYSNQPQH
>TRBJ2-1|12|TRBV7-2
ASSLTGGGNEQF
>TRBJ1-2|16|TRBV19
ASSIETPRLGANYGYT
>TRBJ2-3|14|TRBV29-1
SASGLAGVRGDTQY
>TRBJ1-1|12|TRBV5-1
ASSLGDFNTEAF
>TRBJ1-1|15|TRBV6-1
ASSAKTGGYGDTEAF
>TRBJ1-1|13|TRBV15
ATSVRTGGSTEAF
>TRBJ1-1|13|TRBV6-6
ASSYSQGGRTEAF
>TRBJ1-2|12|TRBV19
ATPRRDGGYGYT
>TRBJ1-2|11|TRBV7-9
ASSPGEPYGYT
>TRBJ2-7|10|TRBV7-9
ASSLSGYEQY
>TRBJ1-1|12|TRBV27
ASSTRGSNTEAF
>TRBJ1-1|9|TRBV5-1
ASSNGGKAF
>TRBJ2-7|14|TRBV5-1
ASSLRQGPQNYEQY
>TRBJ2-7|12|TRBV10-2
ASRSGTSGYEQY
>TRBJ1-1|12|TRBV7-9
ASSLAQMDTEAF
>TRBJ2-1|13|TRBV19
ASSIPSGSYNEQF
>TRBJ2-7|14|TRBV5-1
ASSETRSRDSREQY
>TRBJ1-1|11|TRBV11-3
ASSLGDRGKAF
>TRBJ1-2|8|TRBV20-1
SAYRGGYT
>TRBJ1-2|12|TRBV5-4
ASTSPGRSYGYT
>TRBJ1-1|10|TRBV19
ASKRGNTEAF
>TRBJ1-1|12|TRBV7-2
ASSLVARNTEAF
>-|14|TRBV5-4
ASSTNRVSGSYEQY
>TRBJ1-5|17|TRBV6-1
ASSEGGYRDEYSNQPQH
>TRBJ1-1|12|TRBV6-5
ASSLSTGNTEAF
>TRBJ1-1|11|TRBV30
AWSIRGQAEAF
>TRBJ1-5|13|TRBV6-5
ASSQGAGSNQPQH
>TRBJ2-7|15|TRBV1
TSSPIDKSGFSYEQY
>TRBJ2-3|14|TRBV23-1
ASSQQGLRGTDTQY
>TRBJ1-2|10|TRBV11-2
ASSLGGDGYT
>TRBJ2-5|15|TRBV5-1
ASSLAPSSGNQETQY
>TRBJ1-3|11|TRBV28
ATPDAAGNTIY
>TRBJ2-1|11|TRBV6-1
ASSDNIYNEQF
>TRBJ2-3|15|TRBV19
ASSIGRTSGIKDTQY
>TRBJ1-3|11|TRBV7-3
ASSYNSGNTIY
>TRBJ2-6|14|TRBV7-2
ASSRDSSSGANVLT